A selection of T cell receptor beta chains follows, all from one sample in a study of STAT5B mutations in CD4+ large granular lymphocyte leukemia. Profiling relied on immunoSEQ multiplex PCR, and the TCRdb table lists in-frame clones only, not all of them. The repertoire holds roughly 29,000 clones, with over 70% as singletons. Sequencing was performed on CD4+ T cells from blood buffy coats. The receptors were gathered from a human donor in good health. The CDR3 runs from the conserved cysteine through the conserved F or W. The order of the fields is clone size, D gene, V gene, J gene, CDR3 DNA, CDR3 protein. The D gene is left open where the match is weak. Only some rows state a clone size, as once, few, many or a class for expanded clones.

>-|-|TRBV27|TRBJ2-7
TGTGCCAGGGGGGGATACGAGCAGTACTTC
CARGGYEQYF
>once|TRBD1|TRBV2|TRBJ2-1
TGTGCCAGCCGAGCGACAGGGGCCACCTACAATGAGCAGTTCTTC
CASRATGATYNEQFF
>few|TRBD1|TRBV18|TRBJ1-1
TGTGCCAGCTCACCCGGGACAGGGGGAGGGAACACTGAAGCTTTCTTT
CASSPGTGGGNTEAFF
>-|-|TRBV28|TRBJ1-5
TGTGCCAGCGGTCACGGGAATCAGCCCCAGCATTTT
CASGHGNQPQHF
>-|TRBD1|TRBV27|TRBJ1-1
TGTGCCAGCAGTTATCAGGGGGGGAACACTGAAGCTTTCTTT
CASSYQGGNTEAFF
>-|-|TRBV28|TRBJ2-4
TGTGCCAGCGGTGAGAAAAACATTCAGTACTTC
CASGEKNIQYF
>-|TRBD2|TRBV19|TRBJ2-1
TGTGCCAGTAGAAAGCGGGAGGGCCCGGATGAGCAGTTCTTC
CASRKREGPDEQFF
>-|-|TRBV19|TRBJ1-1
TGTGCCAGTAGCCGACAGAGCACTGAAGCTTTCTTT
CASSRQSTEAFF
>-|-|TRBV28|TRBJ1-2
TGTGCCAGCAGTCTCCAATTTCCGTCCTATGGCTACACCTTC
CASSLQFPSYGYTF
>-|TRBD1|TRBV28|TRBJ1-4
TGTGCCAGCAGACTAACAGGGGGCGTTAGTGAAAAACTGTTTTTT
CASRLTGGVSEKLFF
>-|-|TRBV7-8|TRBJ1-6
TGTGCCAGCACCCCGATTCCTAACTCACCCCTCCACTTT
CASTPIPNSPLHF
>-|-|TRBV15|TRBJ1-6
TGTGCCACCGGTAACTCCTATAATTCACCCCTCCACTTT
CATGNSYNSPLHF
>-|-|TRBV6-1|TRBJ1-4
TGTGCCAGCAGTGGAGACGGCGAAAAACTGTTTTTT
CASSGDGEKLFF
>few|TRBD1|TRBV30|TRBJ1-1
TGTGCCTGGAGTACGACAGGGCTGTACACTGAAGCTTTCTTT
CAWSTTGLYTEAFF
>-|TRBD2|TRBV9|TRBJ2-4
TGTGCCAGCAGCGTATGGTCTAGCGGGGGCATTCAGTACTTC
CASSVWSSGGIQYF
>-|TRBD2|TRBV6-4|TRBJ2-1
TGTGCCAGCAGTGATTGTGCGGGGGGGCCCTCCTACAATGAGCAGTTCTTC
CASSDCAGGPSYNEQFF
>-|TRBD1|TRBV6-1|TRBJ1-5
TGTGCCAGCAGTGAAAGGGACAGAGGAGCCTACAATCAGCCCCAGCATTTT
CASSERDRGAYNQPQHF
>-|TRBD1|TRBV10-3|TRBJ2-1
TGTGCCATCAGGGAGGGGACAGGGAGCAATGAGCAGTTCTTC
CAIREGTGSNEQFF
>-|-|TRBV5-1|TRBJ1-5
TGCGCCAGCAGCTTGGCGGGAGATCAGCCCCAGCATTTT
CASSLAGDQPQHF
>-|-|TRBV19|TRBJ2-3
TGTGCCAGTACCCGGGAGCGAACAGATACGCAGTATTTT
CASTRERTDTQYF
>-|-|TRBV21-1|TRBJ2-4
TGTGCCAGCAGCCCCCCTGGCGGGCTAGCCAAAAACATTCAGTACTTC
CASSPPGGLAKNIQYF
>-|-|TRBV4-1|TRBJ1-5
TGCGCCAGCAGCCGTGGGGGCATTATAGGGTCGGGCAATCAGCCCCAGCATTTT
CASSRGGIIGSGNQPQHF
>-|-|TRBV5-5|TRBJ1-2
TGTGCCAGCAGGAATACAGGGAGTTCAAACTATGGCTACACCTTC
CASRNTGSSNYGYTF
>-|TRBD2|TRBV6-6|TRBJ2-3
TGTGCCAGCAGTAACAGCGGGAGTGGAACAGATACGCAGTATTTT
CASSNSGSGTDTQYF
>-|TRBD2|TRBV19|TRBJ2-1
TGTGCCAGTAGCCAGAGGACTAGCGGAAGGTATGAGCAGTTCTTC
CASSQRTSGRYEQFF
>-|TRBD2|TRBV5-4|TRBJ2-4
TGTGCCAGCAGCTTGGCGACTAGCGGGAGAAACATTCAGTACTTC
CASSLATSGRNIQYF
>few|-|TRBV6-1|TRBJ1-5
TGTGCCAGCAGCTGGGGGCAGAATAGCAATCAGCCCCAGCATTTT
CASSWGQNSNQPQHF
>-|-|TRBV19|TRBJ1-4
TGTGCCAGTACGGGGGTTAACAATGAAAAACTGTTTTTT
CASTGVNNEKLFF
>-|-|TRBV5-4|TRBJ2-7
TGTGCCAGCAGCTTGGCCGACCGGCGCAATTACGAGCAGTACTTC
CASSLADRRNYEQYF
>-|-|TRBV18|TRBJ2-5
TGTGCCAGCTCCCCCTCGGGGAGACAAGAGACCCAGTACTTC
CASSPSGRQETQYF
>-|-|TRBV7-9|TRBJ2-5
TGTGCCAGCAGCTTTGGGGGGTTGGAGGAGACCCAGTACTTC
CASSFGGLEETQYF
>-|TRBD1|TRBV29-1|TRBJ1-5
TGCAGCGTTGGACAGGGGAGCAATCAGCCCCAGCATTTT
CSVGQGSNQPQHF
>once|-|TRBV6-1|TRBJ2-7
TGTGCCAGCAGTGAAGGCAGGGGAACCTACGAGCAGTACTTC
CASSEGRGTYEQYF
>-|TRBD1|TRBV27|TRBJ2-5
TGTGCCAGCAGTTCGCAGGGGGCCGGAGAGACCCAGTACTTC
CASSSQGAGETQYF
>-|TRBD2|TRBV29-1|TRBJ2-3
TGCAGCGGGGCGGGGGGGAGGAACACAGATACGCAGTATTTT
CSGAGGRNTDTQYF
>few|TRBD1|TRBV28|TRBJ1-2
TGTGCCAGCAGTCCTCCCGGGACAGCTTATGGCTACACCTTC
CASSPPGTAYGYTF
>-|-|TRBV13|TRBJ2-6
TGTGCCAGCAGCTTTGAGGGGACCGGGGCCAACGTCCTGACTTTC
CASSFEGTGANVLTF
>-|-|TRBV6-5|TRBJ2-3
TGTGCCAGCAGTGGTCAGGGGCTGAGTGGAGATACGCAGTATTTT
CASSGQGLSGDTQYF
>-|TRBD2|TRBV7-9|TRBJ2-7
TGTGCCAGCAGTCCCGGGACTAGCGCCCCGATTACTCTCTACGAGCAGTACTTC
CASSPGTSAPITLYEQYF
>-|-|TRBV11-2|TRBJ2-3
TGTGCCAGCAGCTTAATGACTCGATTGGCAACAGATACGCAGTATTTT
CASSLMTRLATDTQYF